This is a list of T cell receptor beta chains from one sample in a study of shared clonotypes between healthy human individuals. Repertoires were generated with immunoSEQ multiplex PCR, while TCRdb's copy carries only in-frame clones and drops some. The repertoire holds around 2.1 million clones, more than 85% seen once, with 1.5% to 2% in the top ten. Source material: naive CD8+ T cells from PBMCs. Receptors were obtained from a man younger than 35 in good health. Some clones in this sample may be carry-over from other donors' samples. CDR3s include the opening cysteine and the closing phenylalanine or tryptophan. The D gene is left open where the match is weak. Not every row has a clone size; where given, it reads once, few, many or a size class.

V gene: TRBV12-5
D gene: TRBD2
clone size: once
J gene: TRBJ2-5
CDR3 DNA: TGTGCTAGTGGTTTGACAACTAGCGGGAGATCGCGGGAGACCCAGTACTTC
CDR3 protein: CASGLTTSGRSRETQYF

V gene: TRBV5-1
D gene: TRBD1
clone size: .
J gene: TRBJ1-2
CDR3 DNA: TGCGCCAGCAGCTCGGGGACAGGGGGACGCTATGGCTACACCTTC
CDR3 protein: CASSSGTGGRYGYTF

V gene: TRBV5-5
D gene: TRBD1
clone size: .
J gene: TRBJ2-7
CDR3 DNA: TGTGCCAGCAGCCATCACGGACAGGACGAGCAGTACTTC
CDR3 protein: CASSHHGQDEQYF

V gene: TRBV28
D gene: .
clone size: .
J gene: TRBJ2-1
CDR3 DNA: TGTGCCAGCAGCCTCGGGGAGGTTGAGCAGTTCTTC
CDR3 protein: CASSLGEVEQFF

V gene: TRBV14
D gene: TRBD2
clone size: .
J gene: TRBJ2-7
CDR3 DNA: TGTGCCAGCAGGGCCAGCGGGAGTACCTACGAGCAGTACTTC
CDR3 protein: CASRASGSTYEQYF

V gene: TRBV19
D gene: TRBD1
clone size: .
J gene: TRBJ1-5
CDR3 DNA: TGTGCCAGTTGGGGACAGTATAGCAATCAGCCCCAGCATTTT
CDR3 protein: CASWGQYSNQPQHF

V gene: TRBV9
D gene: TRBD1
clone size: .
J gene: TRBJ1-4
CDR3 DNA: TGTGCCAGCAGCGCTACCGGGACAGGGGAAAAACTGTTTTTT
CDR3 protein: CASSATGTGEKLFF

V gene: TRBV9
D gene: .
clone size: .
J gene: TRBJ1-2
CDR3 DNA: TGTGCCAGCAGCGCGCTCCGAGGGGAGACCGGCTACACCTTC
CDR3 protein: CASSALRGETGYTF

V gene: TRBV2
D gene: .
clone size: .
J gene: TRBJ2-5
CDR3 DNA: TGTGCCAGCAGTGAGGGGTACCAGGTGGAGACCCAGTACTTC
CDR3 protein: CASSEGYQVETQYF

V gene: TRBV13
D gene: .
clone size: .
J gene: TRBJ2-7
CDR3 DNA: TGTGCCAGCAGCCGGCCCCGAGGGAGATTGGACGAGCAGTACTTC
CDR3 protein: CASSRPRGRLDEQYF

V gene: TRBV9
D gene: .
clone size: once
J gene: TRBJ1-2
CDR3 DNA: TGTGCCAGCAGCTCACGATTCGATACAGCTACTCCTAACTATGGCTACACCTTC
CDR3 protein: CASSSRFDTATPNYGYTF

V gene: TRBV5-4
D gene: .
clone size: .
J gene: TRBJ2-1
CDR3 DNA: TGTGCCAGCAGCTTGGACGGGAGTCCCTACAATGAGCAGTTCTTC
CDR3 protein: CASSLDGSPYNEQFF

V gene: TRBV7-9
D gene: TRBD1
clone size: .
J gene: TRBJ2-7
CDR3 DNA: TGTGCCAGCAGCTTGGACAGGGGAGGTCACTACGAGCAGTACTTC
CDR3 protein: CASSLDRGGHYEQYF

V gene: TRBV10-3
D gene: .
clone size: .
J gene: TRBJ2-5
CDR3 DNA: TGTGCCATCAGTGATCCCACACAGGCCAGGGGAGTGCAAGAGACCCAGTACTTC
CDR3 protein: CAISDPTQARGVQETQYF

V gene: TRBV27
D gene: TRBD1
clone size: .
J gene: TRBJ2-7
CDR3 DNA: TGTGCCAGCAGTTTACAGGGGGATATCAACGAGCAGTACTTC
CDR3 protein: CASSLQGDINEQYF

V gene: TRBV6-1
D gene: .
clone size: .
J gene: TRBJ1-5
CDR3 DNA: TGTGCCAGCAGCCCCCCTAGGGGCGGACATCAGCCCCAGCATTTT
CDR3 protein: CASSPPRGGHQPQHF

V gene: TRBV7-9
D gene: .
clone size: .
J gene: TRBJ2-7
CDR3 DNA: TGTGCCAGCAGTTTGTCCGGCACGGGCTACGAGCAGTACTTC
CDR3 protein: CASSLSGTGYEQYF

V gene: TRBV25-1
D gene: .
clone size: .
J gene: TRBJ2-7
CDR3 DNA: TGTGCCAGCAGTGGTGGGTACGAGCAGTACTTC
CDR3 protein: CASSGGYEQYF

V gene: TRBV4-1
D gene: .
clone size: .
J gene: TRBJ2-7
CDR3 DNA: TGCGCCAGCAGCCAAGATCACCGGACGTCAGCCTACGAGCAGTACTTC
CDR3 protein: CASSQDHRTSAYEQYF

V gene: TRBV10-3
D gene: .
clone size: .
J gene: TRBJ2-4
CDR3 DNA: TGTGCCATCAGTGAAGCGGTCCAGAAGATAGCCAAAAACATTCAGTACTTC
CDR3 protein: CAISEAVQKIAKNIQYF

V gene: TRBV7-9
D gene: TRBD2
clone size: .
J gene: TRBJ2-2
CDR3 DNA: TGTGCCAGCAACGCCCCTAGGACTAGCGGCCCGAACACCGGGGAGCTGTTTTTT
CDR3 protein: CASNAPRTSGPNTGELFF

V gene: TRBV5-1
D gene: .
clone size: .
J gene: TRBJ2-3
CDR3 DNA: TGCGCCAGCAGCTCCCCGGGACGCAACACAGATACGCAGTATTTT
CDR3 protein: CASSSPGRNTDTQYF

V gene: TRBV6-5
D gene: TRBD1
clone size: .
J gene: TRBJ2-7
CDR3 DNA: TGTGCCAGCAGTTACTCCGGCAGGGGGCCCTACGAGCAGTACTTC
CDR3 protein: CASSYSGRGPYEQYF

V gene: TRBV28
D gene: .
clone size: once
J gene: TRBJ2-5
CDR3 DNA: TGTGCCAGCAGTTTATTTTCGGTGTCAGACCAAGAGACCCAGTACTTC
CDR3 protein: CASSLFSVSDQETQYF

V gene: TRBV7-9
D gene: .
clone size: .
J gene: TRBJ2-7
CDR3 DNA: TGTGCCAGCGGCAACGGAAAATATAGCTCCTACGAGCAGTACTTC
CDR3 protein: CASGNGKYSSYEQYF

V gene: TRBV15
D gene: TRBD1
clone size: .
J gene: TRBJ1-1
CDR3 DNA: TGTGCCACCAGCAGAGACCGAACAGGGGCCACTGAAGCTTTCTTT
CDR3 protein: CATSRDRTGATEAFF

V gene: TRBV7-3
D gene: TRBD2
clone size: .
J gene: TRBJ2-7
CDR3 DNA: TGTGCCAGCAGCGAATCAGGGAGGGGACCCTACGAGCAGTACTTC
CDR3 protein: CASSESGRGPYEQYF

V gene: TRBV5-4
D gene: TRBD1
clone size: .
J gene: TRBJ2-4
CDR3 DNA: TGTGCCAGCAGCTGGACAGGGGCGGACATTCAGTACTTC
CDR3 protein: CASSWTGADIQYF

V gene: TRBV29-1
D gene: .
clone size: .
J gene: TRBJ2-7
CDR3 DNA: TGCAGCGTTGCAATCGCCGGCTACGAGCAGTACTTC
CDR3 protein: CSVAIAGYEQYF

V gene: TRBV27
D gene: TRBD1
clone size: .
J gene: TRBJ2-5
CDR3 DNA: TGTGCCAGCAGTTGGTCAGGGGGCCAACCCCAAGAGACCCAGTACTTC
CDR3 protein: CASSWSGGQPQETQYF

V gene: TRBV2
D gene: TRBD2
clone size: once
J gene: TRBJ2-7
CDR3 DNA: TGTGCCAGCAGAGAGCGGGAGATCGGGAAATACGAGCAGTACTTC
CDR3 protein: CASREREIGKYEQYF

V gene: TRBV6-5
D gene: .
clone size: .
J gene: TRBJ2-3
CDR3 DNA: TGTGCCAGCAGTTACTCTTCTAGCACAGATACGCAGTATTTT
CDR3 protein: CASSYSSSTDTQYF

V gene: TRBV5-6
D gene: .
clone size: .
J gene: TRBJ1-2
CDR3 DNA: TGTGCCAGCAGCTTCTCAACAGCCGCTAACTATGGCTACACCTTC
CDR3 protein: CASSFSTAANYGYTF

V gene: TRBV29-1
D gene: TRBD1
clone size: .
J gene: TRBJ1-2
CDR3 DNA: TGCAGCGTTGAAGAACCACGGGACAGAGCCAATGGCTACACCTTC
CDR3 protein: CSVEEPRDRANGYTF

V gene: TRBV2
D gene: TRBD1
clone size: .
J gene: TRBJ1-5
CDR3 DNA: TGTGCCAGCAGTGACAACAGGGGAATTGGCAATCAGCCCCAGCATTTT
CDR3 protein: CASSDNRGIGNQPQHF

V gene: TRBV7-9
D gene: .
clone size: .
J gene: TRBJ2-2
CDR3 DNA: TGTGCCAGCAGCCACTCCGGGGAGCTGTTTTTT
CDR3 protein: CASSHSGELFF

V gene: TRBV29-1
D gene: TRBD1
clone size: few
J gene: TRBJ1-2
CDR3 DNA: TGCAGCGTTGATATCCGACAGGGCGTTATCGGCTACACCTTC
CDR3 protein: CSVDIRQGVIGYTF

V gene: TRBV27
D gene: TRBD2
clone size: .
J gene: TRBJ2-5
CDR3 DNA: TGTGCCAGCAGTTCAGACCCGGGGGGAGAGACCCAGTACTTC
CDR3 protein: CASSSDPGGETQYF